The 23 T cell receptor beta chains below were found in one sample sequenced in a study of T-cell reconstitution after alpha-beta-depleted transplantation in children. The authors prepared the TCRbeta library with unique molecular identifiers. TCRdb reprocessed the PCR reads with MiXCR, giving one entry per CDR3 protein. Among around 960,000 distinct CDR3 sequences listed, about 29% were seen once. Sequencing was performed on PBMCs, mostly from graft donor cells, taken 360 days after TCRalphabeta/CD19-depleted stem cell transplant. These receptors came from a boy under two years old who had a stem cell transplant for SCID, so the T cells may come from the graft donor.

V is TRBV12-3 or TRBV12-4 and J is TRBJ1-3; 9 bases are shared with TRBD1. This CDR3 contains 14 residues. J lost 8 bases, V lost 6 bases, and 8 bases had no gene match. CDR3 amino acids: CASSSGTGLHTIYF. CDR3 nucleotide sequence: TGTGCCAGCAGCTCCGGGACAGGGTTGCACACCATATATTTT.

This clonotype showed up just a few times. The chain combines TRBV5-1 with TRBJ1-1; D gene unclear. Trimming pared 3 bases from V and 5 bases from J, leaving 14 bases between. CDR1 and CDR2 (germline): SGHRS, YFSETQ. The CDR3 runs 14 residues. The CDR3: CASSSDGMWTEAFF. DNA of the CDR3: TGCGCCAGCAGCTCGGACGGAATGTGGACTGAAGCTTTCTTT.

This clonotype occurred once. V usage is TRBV12-3 or TRBV12-4 and J usage is TRBJ2-7; D is possibly TRBD1 or TRBD2 (6 bases each). This CDR3 region has 15 residues. Trimming removed 1 base at V and 6 bases at J, with 16 bases between. This chain's CDR3 is CASSLEGGWFSEQYF. The CDR3 DNA reads TGTGCCAGCAGTTTAGAGGGGGGCTGGTTTAGCGAGCAGTACTTC.

This chain connects TRBV25-1 to TRBJ2-3; 8 positions agree with TRBD1. V shed 7 bases and J 1 base; nucleotides not matched to a gene: 4. This CDR3 has 14 residues. In germline, CDR1 is MGHDK, CDR2 SYGVNS. CDR3 amino acids: CASTSGQGTDTQYF. Here the CDR3 DNA reads TGTGCCAGCACTTCGGGACAGGGCACAGATACGCAGTATTTT.

The chain combines TRBV9 with TRBJ2-7; weak D call: TRBD1 (6 bases). Germline V gives CDR1 SGDLS, CDR2 YYNGEE. V was trimmed by 0 bases and J by 0 bases, leaving 10 bases between them. The CDR3 loop spans 15 amino acids. As DNA, the CDR3 is TGTGCCAGCAGCGTAGGAAAAGGGGGCTCCTACGAGCAGTACTTC. Encoded protein: CASSVGKGGSYEQYF.

This clonotype was seen more than once but under ten times. The chain links TRBV20-1 to TRBJ2-7; D uncertain. The germline V gene has CDR1 DFQATT and CDR2 SNEGSKA (reference sequence). Deletions cut 0 bases from V and 0 bases from J, with 6 bases between. This CDR3 is built from 13 residues. CDR3 in amino acids: CSAREQSSYEQYF. In DNA, the CDR3 is TGCAGTGCTAGAGAGCAGAGCTCCTACGAGCAGTACTTC.

The chain uses TRBV11-2 and TRBJ1-1; TRBD1 matches at 10 bases. Germline V lookup: CDR1 SGHAT, CDR2 FQNNGV. The CDR3 is made up of 14 amino acids. The V segment lost 4 bases and the J segment 4 bases; nucleotides outside the gene matches: 3. CDR3 protein: CASSSGQGVTEAFF. The CDR3 DNA follows: TGTGCCAGCAGCTCCGGACAGGGGGTCACTGAAGCTTTCTTT.

The chain combines TRBV6-1 with TRBJ2-3; D may be TRBD2 (7 bases). V was cut by 6 bases and J by 0 bases, with 16 bases left in between. Per the germline V gene, CDR1 is MNHNS and CDR2 is SASEGT. This CDR3 spans 16 amino acids. The CDR3 DNA sequence: TGTGCCAGCAGCCTCCACGGGGGGCCTAGCACAGATACGCAGTATTTT. Its protein is CASSLHGGPSTDTQYF.

This clonotype was counted between two and nine times. The chain links TRBV10-1 to TRBJ1-1, with TRBD1 identical over 9 bases. The germline CDR1 and CDR2 sequences are WNHNN and SYGVQD (reference sequence). The CDR3 consists of 19 residues. V lost 3 bases, J lost 0 bases, and 14 bases stayed unmatched. CDR3 DNA sequence: TGCGCCAGCAGTGAAAAGACAGGGGGTCGCCTTGGCATGAACACTGAAGCTTTCTTT. Translated: CASSEKTGGRLGMNTEAFF.

J is TRBJ2-2 and V is TRBV9, with D tentatively TRBD1 or TRBD2 (5 bases each). Germline V CDR1 and CDR2: SGDLS, YYNGEE. The V gene lost 0 bases and the J gene lost 4 bases, with 16 bases spanning the gap. This CDR3 is built from 17 residues. The DNA of the CDR3 is TGTGCCAGCAGCGTAGAGGGCCAGGGTGCGGGCACCGGGGAGCTGTTTTTT. Translated, it gives CASSVEGQGAGTGELFF.

This clonotype has just one count. V gene TRBV12-3 or TRBV12-4 combines with J gene TRBJ2-2; tentatively, D is TRBD2 (6 bases). CDR3 length: 13 amino acids. Trimming cost V 6 bases and J 7 bases, with 12 bases left between them. The CDR3 loop is CASRGGAIGELFF. In nucleotides, the CDR3 is TGTGCCAGCAGGGGGGGAGCTATCGGGGAGCTGTTTTTT.

The chain uses TRBV3-1 and TRBJ1-3; D uncertain. The length of the CDR3 is 14 residues. The germline V gene has CDR1 LGHDT and CDR2 YNNKEL (reference sequence). V was trimmed by 2 bases and J by 0 bases, leaving 5 bases between them. The DNA of the CDR3 is TGTGCCAGCAGCCAAACGGACTCTGGAAACACCATATATTTT. Residues: CASSQTDSGNTIYF.

The rearrangement joins TRBV6-2 or TRBV6-3 to TRBJ2-5; D unresolved. Germline-derived CDR1 and CDR2 are MNHEY and SVGEGT. Trimming took off 4 bases at V and 5 bases at J, with 17 bases between the two ends. The CDR3 runs to 15 residues. The DNA for the CDR3 is TGTGCCAGCAGTTCCCTATGGCAGGACGGGGAGACCCAGTACTTC. This encodes CASSSLWQDGETQYF.

This clonotype has more than one count but fewer than ten. V is TRBV11-1 and J is TRBJ2-5; 7 nucleotides line up with TRBD1. Trimming removed 0 bases from V and 2 bases from J; junction bases left unmatched: 12. This CDR3 is 18 amino acids long. The germline CDR1 and CDR2 sequences are SGHAT and FQDESV (reference sequence). Here the CDR3 DNA reads TGTGCCAGCAGCTTAGCCCCTATCGTGACAGGGAAACAAGAGACCCAGTACTTC. This codes for CASSLAPIVTGKQETQYF.

This chain uses TRBV6-2 or TRBV6-3 with TRBJ2-2, with 7 bases fitting TRBD1. The CDR3 totals 17 residues. Germline trimming cut 0 bases from V and 0 bases from J; bases unmatched to any gene: 4. The germline CDR1 and CDR2 sequences are MNHEY and SVGEGT. The CDR3 bases are TGTGCCAGCAGTTACTCGAGAGGGGGCGCGAACACCGGGGAGCTGTTTTTT. Protein product: CASSYSRGGANTGELFF.

The chain links TRBV6-5 to TRBJ1-2, with a tentative D call TRBD1 (5 bases). V gave up 2 bases and J gave up 2 bases, with 21 bases separating them. CDR1 is MNHEY, CDR2 SVGAGI, per germline. The CDR3 consists of 18 residues. CDR3: CASSYPWSGTAGNYGYTF. The CDR3 nucleotides read TGTGCCAGCAGTTACCCCTGGTCCGGGACCGCTGGGAACTATGGCTACACCTTC.

This chain connects TRBV9 to TRBJ2-5; D is unclear. The ends were cut back, 4 bases at V and 1 base at J, with 11 bases in the middle. Per germline, CDR1 SGDLS and CDR2 YYNGEE. This CDR3 comprises 14 residues. CDR3 loop: CASSRWTGQETQYF. For the CDR3, the DNA is TGTGCCAGCAGCAGATGGACGGGCCAAGAGACCCAGTACTTC.

The gene calls are TRBV28 and TRBJ2-5; 7 bases line up with TRBD2. Per germline, CDR1 MDHEN and CDR2 SYDVKM. V shed 4 bases and J 5 bases; nucleotides not matched to a gene: 7. CDR3 length: 14 amino acids. As DNA, the CDR3 is TGTGCCAGCAGTTCCACGGGACTACTCGAGACCCAGTACTTC. Protein product: CASSSTGLLETQYF.

The chain is built from TRBV9 and TRBJ2-7, with 8 bases lining up with TRBD1. The CDR3 covers 15 residues. Germline CDR1 and CDR2: SGDLS and YYNGEE. V dropped 3 bases and J dropped 3; count of bases not matched to a gene: 8. CDR3 sequence (DNA): TGTGCCAGCAGCGCCTCGGGACAGGAAAACTACGAGCAGTACTTC. Amino acid sequence: CASSASGQENYEQYF.

This rearrangement joins TRBV5-1 to TRBJ2-3; 13 positions match TRBD2. The ends lost 8 bases at V and 7 bases at J; junction bases unmatched: 13. CDR1 is SGHRS, CDR2 YFSETQ, per germline. CDR3 length: 16 amino acids. This CDR3 is CASQVEPGLAGHTQYF. The CDR3 DNA follows: TGCGCCAGTCAAGTAGAACCGGGACTAGCGGGGCATACGCAGTATTTT. The full variable domain, with the rest looked up from reference TRBV5-1 and TRBJ2-3, is KAGVTQTPRYLIKTRGQQVTLSCSPISGHRSVSWYQQTPGQGLQFLFEYFSETQRNKGNFPGRFSGRQFSNSRSEMNVSTLELGDSALYLCASQVEPGLAGHTQYFGPGTRLTVL.

The chain carries TRBV25-1 and TRBJ2-3; TRBD1 agrees at 9 bases. Per germline, CDR1 MGHDK and CDR2 SYGVNS. The trim removed 4 bases at V and 4 bases at J, leaving 6 bases unmatched. The CDR3 is made up of 15 amino acids. This CDR3 reads CASSGGQGVADTQYF. CDR3 DNA sequence: TGTGCCAGCAGTGGGGGACAGGGCGTGGCAGATACGCAGTATTTT.

This clonotype was counted only a few times. The genes are TRBV29-1 and TRBJ2-1, with D perhaps matching TRBD2 (6 bases). The CDR3 spans 14 residues. V was shortened by 6 bases and J by 1 base, with 13 bases between the two germline ends. Germline CDR1 is SQVTM and CDR2 is ANQGSEA. CDR3 coding DNA: TGCAGCGTCCAGGGAGGCGGGTCCTACAATGAGCAGTTCTTC. Its translation is CSVQGGGSYNEQFF.

In this sample, this clonotype turned up a few times. The chain carries TRBV28 and TRBJ2-2, with 10 positions matching TRBD2. V was clipped by 1 base and J by 6 bases; unmatched bases: 8. This CDR3 has 17 amino acids. CDR1 and CDR2 (germline): MDHEN, SYDVKM. The CDR3 DNA follows: TGTGCCAGCAGTTTATTAACCGGCCTAGCGGGGGCCGGGGAGCTGTTTTTT. The encoded protein is CASSLLTGLAGAGELFF.